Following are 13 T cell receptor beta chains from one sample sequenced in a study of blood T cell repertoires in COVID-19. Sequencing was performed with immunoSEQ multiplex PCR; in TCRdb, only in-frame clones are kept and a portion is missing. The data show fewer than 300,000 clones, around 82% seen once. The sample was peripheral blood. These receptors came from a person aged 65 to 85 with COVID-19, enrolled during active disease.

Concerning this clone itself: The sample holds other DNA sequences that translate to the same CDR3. Written as DNA, the CDR3 is TGTGCCAGCTCACCGGGCGCTGAAGCTTTCTTT. Translated: CASSPGAEAFF. The chain carries TRBV18 and TRBJ1-1; the D is unclear. V was clipped by 3 bases and J by 6 bases, with 5 bases between them. Germline assignment: CDR1 KGHSH and CDR2 LQKENI. This CDR3 is built from 11 residues.

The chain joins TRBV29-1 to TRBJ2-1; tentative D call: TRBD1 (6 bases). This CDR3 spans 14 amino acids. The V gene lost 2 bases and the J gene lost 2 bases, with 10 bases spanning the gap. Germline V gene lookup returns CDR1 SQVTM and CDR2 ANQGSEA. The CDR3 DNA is TGCAGCGTTGAACTGGGGGCGGCCTACAATGAGCAGTTCTTC. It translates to CSVELGAAYNEQFF.

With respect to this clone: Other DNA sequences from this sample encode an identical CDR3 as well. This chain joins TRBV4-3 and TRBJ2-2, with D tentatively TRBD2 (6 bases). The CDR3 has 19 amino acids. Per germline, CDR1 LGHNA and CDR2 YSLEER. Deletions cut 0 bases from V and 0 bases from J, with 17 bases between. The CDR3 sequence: CASSQDLGLADANTGELFF. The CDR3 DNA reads TGCGCCAGCAGCCAAGATTTGGGACTGGCGGACGCGAACACCGGGGAGCTGTTTTTT.

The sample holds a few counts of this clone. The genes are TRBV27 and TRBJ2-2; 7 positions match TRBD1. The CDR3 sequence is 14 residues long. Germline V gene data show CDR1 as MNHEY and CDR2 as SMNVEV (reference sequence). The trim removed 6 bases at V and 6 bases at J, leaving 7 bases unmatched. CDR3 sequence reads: CASRNWTGPGELFF. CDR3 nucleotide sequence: TGTGCCAGCAGAAACTGGACAGGCCCCGGGGAGCTGTTTTTT.

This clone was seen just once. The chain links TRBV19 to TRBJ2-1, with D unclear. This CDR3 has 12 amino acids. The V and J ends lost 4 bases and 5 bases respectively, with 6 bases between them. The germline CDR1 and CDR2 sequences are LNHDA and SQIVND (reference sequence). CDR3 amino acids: CASSRADNEQFF. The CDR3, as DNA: TGTGCCAGTAGTAGAGCCGACAATGAGCAGTTCTTC.

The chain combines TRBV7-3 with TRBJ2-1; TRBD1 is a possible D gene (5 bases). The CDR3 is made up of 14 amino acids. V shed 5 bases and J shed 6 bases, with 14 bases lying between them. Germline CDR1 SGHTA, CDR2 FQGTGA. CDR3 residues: CASSPNPTGNEQFF. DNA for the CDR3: TGTGCCAGCAGCCCCAATCCTACAGGCAATGAGCAGTTCTTC.

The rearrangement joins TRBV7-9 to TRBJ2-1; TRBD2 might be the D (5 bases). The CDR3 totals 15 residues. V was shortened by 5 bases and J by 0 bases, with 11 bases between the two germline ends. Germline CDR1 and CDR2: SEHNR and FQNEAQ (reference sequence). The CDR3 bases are TGTGCCAGCAGCGACACTAGAAGCTCCTACAATGAGCAGTTCTTC. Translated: CASSDTRSSYNEQFF.

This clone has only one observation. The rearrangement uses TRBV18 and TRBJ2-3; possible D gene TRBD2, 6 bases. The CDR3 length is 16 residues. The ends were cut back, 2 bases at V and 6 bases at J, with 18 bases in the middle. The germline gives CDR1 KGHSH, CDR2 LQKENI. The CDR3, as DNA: TGTGCCAGCTCACCAATGGGGACTCGCTATGGTGATACGCAGTATTTT. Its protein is CASSPMGTRYGDTQYF.

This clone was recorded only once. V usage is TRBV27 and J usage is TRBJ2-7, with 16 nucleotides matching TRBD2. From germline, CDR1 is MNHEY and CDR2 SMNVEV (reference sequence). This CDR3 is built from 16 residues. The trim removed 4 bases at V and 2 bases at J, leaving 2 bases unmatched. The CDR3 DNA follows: TGTGCCAGCAGTTCCGGGACTAGCGGGAGGGCCTACGAGCAGTACTTC. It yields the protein CASSSGTSGRAYEQYF.

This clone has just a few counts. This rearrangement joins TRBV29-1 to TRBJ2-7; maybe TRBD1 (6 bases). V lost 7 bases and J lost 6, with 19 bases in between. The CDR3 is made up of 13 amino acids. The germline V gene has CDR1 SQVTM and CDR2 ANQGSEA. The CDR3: CSAALGMGAEQYF. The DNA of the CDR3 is TGCAGCGCCGCTCTGGGAATGGGGGCCGAGCAGTACTTC.

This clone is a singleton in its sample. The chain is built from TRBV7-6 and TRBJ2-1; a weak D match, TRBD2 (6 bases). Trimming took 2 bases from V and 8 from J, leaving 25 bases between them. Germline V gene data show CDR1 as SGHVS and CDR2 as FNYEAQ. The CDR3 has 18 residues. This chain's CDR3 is CASSLMGRGRVVPHEQFF. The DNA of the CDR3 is TGTGCCAGCAGCTTAATGGGGCGGGGCAGGGTGGTCCCCCATGAGCAGTTCTTC.

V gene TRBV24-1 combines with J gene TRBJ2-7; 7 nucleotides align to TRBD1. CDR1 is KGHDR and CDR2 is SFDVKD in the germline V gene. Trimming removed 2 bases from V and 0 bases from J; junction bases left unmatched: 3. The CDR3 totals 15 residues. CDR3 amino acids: CATSDSGTASYEQYF. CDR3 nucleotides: TGTGCCACCAGTGATTCCGGGACAGCCTCCTACGAGCAGTACTTC.

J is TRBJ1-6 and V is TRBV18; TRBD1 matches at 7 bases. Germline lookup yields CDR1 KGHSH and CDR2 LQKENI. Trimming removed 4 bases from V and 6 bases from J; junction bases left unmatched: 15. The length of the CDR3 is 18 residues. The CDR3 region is CASSRGNDIGTVNSPLHF. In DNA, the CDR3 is TGTGCCAGCTCACGAGGGAACGATATCGGGACAGTTAATTCACCCCTCCACTTT.